Each of the 15 T cell receptor beta chains below was sequenced from the same sample in a study of shared clonotypes between healthy human individuals. Generated by immunoSEQ multiplex PCR, the TCRdb table keeps only in-frame clones and is missing some. The sample carries roughly 1.4 million clones, just under 99% recorded once. The sequenced sample consisted of naive CD4+ T cells sorted from blood. Subset: CD45RA+ positively selected. The source of these receptors is a man aged 25-45 years in good health.

This sequence joins TRBV5-4 and TRBJ2-6; D is undetermined. CDR3 length: 16 amino acids. Germline loops: CDR1 SGHNT, CDR2 YYREEE (reference sequence). The ends were cut back, 5 bases at V and 2 bases at J, with 14 bases in the middle. CDR3 sequence reads: CASSPLPVPGANVLTF. The DNA of the CDR3 is TGTGCCAGCAGTCCACTACCCGTGCCTGGGGCCAACGTCCTGACTTTC.

The chain is built from TRBV7-3 and TRBJ2-5, with 7 bases lining up with TRBD2. This CDR3 has 15 residues. The germline V gene encodes CDR1 SGHTA and CDR2 FQGTGA. The V and J ends lost 2 bases and 4 bases, in that order; junction bases with no gene match: 7. CDR3 sequence reads: CASSLRAGFGETQYF. The CDR3 region has the DNA TGTGCCAGCAGCTTACGAGCGGGGTTCGGAGAGACCCAGTACTTC.

This clone was seen a single time. The chain employs TRBV27 and TRBJ2-1; TRBD1 matches at 9 bases. The ends lost 6 bases at V and 1 base at J; junction bases unmatched: 13. This CDR3 has 18 residues. CDR1 and CDR2 from the germline V gene are MNHEY and SMNVEV (reference sequence). The CDR3 coding sequence is TGTGCCAGCAGCGAGACAGGGGGACCGTACGAATCCTACAATGAGCAGTTCTTC. Protein: CASSETGGPYESYNEQFF.

The chain links TRBV28 to TRBJ1-1, with 9 positions matching TRBD1. V shed 5 bases, J shed 3 bases, and the junction held 10 bases outside the gene matches. Germline V gene lookup returns CDR1 MDHEN and CDR2 SYDVKM. The CDR3 loop spans 16 amino acids. The CDR3, as DNA: TGTGCCAGCAGTCCGCGGACAGGGGTGGGCTACACTGAAGCTTTCTTT. It is translated as CASSPRTGVGYTEAFF.

The chain employs TRBV18 and TRBJ2-1; 10 bases fit TRBD2. CDR3 length equals 14 residues. The germline gives CDR1 KGHSH, CDR2 LQKENI. V trimming: 3 bases; J trimming: 7 bases; junction bases outside the gene matches: 3. CDR3: CASSPSGRENEQFF. As DNA, the CDR3 is TGTGCCAGCTCACCCAGCGGGAGGGAAAATGAGCAGTTCTTC.

V and J are TRBV6-1 and TRBJ1-1; TRBD1 agrees at 7 bases. Germline values: CDR1 MNHNS, CDR2 SASEGT. This CDR3 is built from 14 residues. V lost 10 bases and J lost 4; bases outside the gene matches: 12. CDR3 region: CATKEYRGATEAFF. CDR3 DNA: TGTGCCACCAAGGAGTACAGGGGTGCCACTGAAGCTTTCTTT.

The V call is TRBV28, the J call TRBJ2-7; D possibly corresponds to TRBD2 (6 bases). Trimming removed 5 bases from V and 6 bases from J, with 8 bases in between. Looked up from germline, CDR1 is MDHEN and CDR2 is SYDVKM. The CDR3 is made up of 11 amino acids. The CDR3 here is CASSGRLEQYF. In DNA form, the CDR3 reads TGTGCCAGCAGTGGGAGGCTCGAGCAGTACTTC.

This clone was seen a single time. The rearrangement uses TRBV29-1 and TRBJ2-7, with D possibly TRBD1 on 6 matching bases. CDR3 length: 11 residues. Trimming stripped 6 bases from V and 3 bases from J, with 9 bases between. Germline CDR1 and CDR2: SQVTM and ANQGSEA. The CDR3 here is CSVRDNYEQYF. CDR3 DNA: TGCAGCGTCCGGGACAACTACGAGCAGTACTTC.

J is TRBJ2-3 and V is TRBV6-6; a weak D match, TRBD1 (5 bases). This CDR3 has 15 residues. CDR1 and CDR2 (germline): MNHNY, SVGAGI (reference sequence). V gave up 1 base and J gave up 3 bases, with 11 bases separating them. For the CDR3, the DNA is TGTGCCAGCAGTTACTGGTCAGGGTGGACAGATACGCAGTATTTT. The encoded protein is CASSYWSGWTDTQYF.

This clone came up once. CDR3 amino acids: CASTRSTDTQYF. CDR3 sequence (DNA): TGTGCCAGCACCCGGAGCACAGATACGCAGTATTTT. This chain joins TRBV5-8 and TRBJ2-3, with unresolved D. Per the germline V gene, CDR1 is SGHTS and CDR2 is YDEGEE. The V end was cut by 6 bases, the J end by 0 bases, with 5 bases between. CDR3 size: 12 residues.

The chain is built from TRBV6-5 and TRBJ2-2; 7 bases align to TRBD1. J lost 6 bases, V lost 0 bases, and 7 bases had no gene match. Germline V gene lookup returns CDR1 MNHEY and CDR2 SVGAGI. The CDR3 has 16 amino acids. DNA for the CDR3: TGTGCCAGCAGTTACTCAGGCAGGGGGATCCCCGGGGAGCTGTTTTTT. Residues: CASSYSGRGIPGELFF.

The genes are TRBV28 and TRBJ1-1; no definite D call. Germline V gene data show CDR1 as MDHEN and CDR2 as SYDVKM. The CDR3 extends over 13 amino acids. V was cut by 6 bases and J by 2 bases, with 10 bases left in between. The CDR3 protein is CASSRLGNTEAFF. CDR3 bases: TGTGCCAGCAGCAGACTCGGTAACACTGAAGCTTTCTTT.

This clone was seen a single time. The chain combines TRBV27 with TRBJ2-7; a weak D match, TRBD1 (6 bases). V lost 0 bases and J lost 2, with 8 bases in between. In germline, CDR1 is MNHEY, CDR2 SMNVEV (reference sequence). There are 14 residues in the CDR3. The CDR3 region is CASSLSTGPYEQYF. CDR3 bases: TGTGCCAGCAGTTTATCGACAGGACCCTACGAGCAGTACTTC.

The chain is built from TRBV28 and TRBJ2-7, with D tentatively TRBD1 (7 bases). Between the trimmed V and J ends, which lost 6 bases and 13 bases, there was a span of 19 bases. Germline V lookup: CDR1 MDHEN, CDR2 SYDVKM. The CDR3 is made up of 12 amino acids. CDR3 in DNA: TGTGCCAGCAGGGAGGGACAGCGTACGACTTACTTC. As protein: CASREGQRTTYF. Full variable domain (rest looked up from reference TRBV28 and TRBJ2-7): DVKVTQSSRYLVKRTGEKVFLECVQDMDHENMFWYRQDPGLGLRLIYFSYDVKMKEKGDIPEGYSVSREKKERFSLILESASTNQTSMYLCASREGQRTTYFGPGTRLTVT.

In the case of this clone: Other DNA sequences from this sample encode an identical CDR3 as well. V usage is TRBV6-1 and J usage is TRBJ1-1; D gene ambiguous. The CDR3 spans 13 residues. Germline CDR1 is MNHNS and CDR2 is SASEGT. V lost 7 bases to trimming and J lost 4 bases, with 13 bases between them. CDR3: CASTVLGSTEAFF. CDR3 bases: TGTGCCAGCACTGTCTTAGGGAGCACTGAAGCTTTCTTT.